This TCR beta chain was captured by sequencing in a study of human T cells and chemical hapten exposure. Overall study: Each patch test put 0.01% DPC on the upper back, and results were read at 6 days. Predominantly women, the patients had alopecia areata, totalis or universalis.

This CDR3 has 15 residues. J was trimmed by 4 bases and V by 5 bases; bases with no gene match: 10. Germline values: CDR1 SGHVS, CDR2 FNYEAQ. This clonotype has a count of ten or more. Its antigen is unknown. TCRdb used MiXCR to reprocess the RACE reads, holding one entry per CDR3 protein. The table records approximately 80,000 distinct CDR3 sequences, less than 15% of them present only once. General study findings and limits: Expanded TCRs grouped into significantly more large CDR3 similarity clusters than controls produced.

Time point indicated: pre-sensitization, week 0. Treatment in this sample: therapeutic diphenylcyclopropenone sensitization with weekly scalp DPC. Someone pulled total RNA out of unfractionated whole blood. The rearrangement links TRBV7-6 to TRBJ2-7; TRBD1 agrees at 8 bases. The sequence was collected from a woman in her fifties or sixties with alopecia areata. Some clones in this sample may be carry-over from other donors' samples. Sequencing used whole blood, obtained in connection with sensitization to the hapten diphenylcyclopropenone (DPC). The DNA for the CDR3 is TGTGCCAGCAGCGTCCAACCAGGGGGCAAATACGAGCAGTACTTC. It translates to CASSVQPGGKYEQYF.